Below are 25 T cell receptor beta chains sequenced from a single sample in a study of blood T cell repertoires in COVID-19. Assay: immunoSEQ multiplex PCR; the TCRdb copy retains only in-frame clones and omits some. The table lists 200,000 to 250,000 clones, around four fifths of them singletons. Sequenced: peripheral blood. The origin of the receptors is a middle-aged woman with active or convalescent COVID-19.

The V and J genes are TRBV7-2 and TRBJ1-2, with 9 bases aligning to TRBD1. The junction had 5 bases not matched to a gene; V was cut back by 2 bases and J by 4 bases. CDR3 length equals 15 residues. CDR1 is SGHTA and CDR2 is FQGNSA in the germline V gene. The CDR3 nucleotides are TGTGCCAGCAGCTTAATGACAGGGGGAGGCTATGGCTACACCTTC. It is translated as CASSLMTGGGYGYTF.

The rearrangement uses TRBV19 and TRBJ1-1; no firm D call. Trimming left V 6 bases short and J 0 bases short, with 14 bases between. The CDR3 extends over 15 amino acids. Germline CDR1 reads LNHDA; CDR2 reads SQIVND (reference sequence). CDR3 sequence reads: CASSREALVNTEAFF. The CDR3 DNA reads as TGTGCCAGTAGCCGGGAGGCTTTGGTGAACACTGAAGCTTTCTTT.

The gene calls are TRBV24-1 and TRBJ2-7; 8 bases map to TRBD1. Germline trimming cut 3 bases from V and 5 bases from J; bases unmatched to any gene: 11. Germline-derived CDR1 and CDR2 are KGHDR and SFDVKD. This CDR3 region has 16 residues. CDR3 DNA: TGTGCCACCAGTGATAGTGGCGGGACAGGTTTCGACGAGCAGTACTTC. Protein sequence: CATSDSGGTGFDEQYF.

DNA for the CDR3: TGTGCCAGCAGCCAACTGGGGCGGAACACCATATATTTT. It encodes CASSQLGRNTIYF. The chain links TRBV14 to TRBJ1-3, with D tentatively TRBD1 (5 bases). This CDR3 contains 13 residues. Between the trimmed V and J ends, which lost 2 bases and 7 bases, there was a span of 9 bases. Germline V gene sequence: CDR1 SGHDN, CDR2 FVKESK.

This clone appeared a few times. The chain links TRBV6-6 to TRBJ1-5, with TRBD1 matching over 8 bases. CDR1 and CDR2 from the germline V gene are MNHNY and SVGAGI (reference sequence). The J segment lost 7 bases and the V segment lost 2 bases, leaving 4 bases of the junction unmatched. CDR3 length equals 14 residues. The CDR3, as DNA: TGTGCCAGCAGTTACAGGACAGGGCACCAGCCCCAGCATTTT. Translating gives CASSYRTGHQPQHF.

This clone has a single count. The chain uses TRBV29-1 and TRBJ1-2, with unresolved D. Trimming took off 2 bases at V and 4 bases at J, with 5 bases between the two ends. Germline values: CDR1 SQVTM, CDR2 ANQGSEA. The length of the CDR3 is 11 residues. CDR3 bases: TGCAGCGTTGAAACGGTCTATGGCTACACCTTC. It is translated as CSVETVYGYTF.

The rearrangement uses TRBV27 and TRBJ1-4; D unclear. Germline CDR1 MNHEY, CDR2 SMNVEV (reference sequence). V was pared by 8 bases and J by 3 bases, with 19 bases between. This CDR3 contains 16 residues. The CDR3 loop reads CASRPGGSTANEKLFF. The CDR3, as DNA: TGTGCCAGCCGACCAGGCGGGTCTACAGCTAATGAAAAACTGTTTTTT.

The table lists this clone with a count of one. The chain carries TRBV28 and TRBJ2-6; perhaps TRBD1 as D (5 bases). The CDR3 is 17 residues long. Germline CDR1 is MDHEN and CDR2 is SYDVKM. Trimming removed 5 bases from V and 0 bases from J, with 14 bases in between. CDR3 amino acids: CASSPPSQGSGANVLTF. The CDR3 region has the DNA TGTGCCAGCAGTCCACCGTCCCAGGGCTCTGGGGCCAACGTCCTGACTTTC.

V gene TRBV9 combines with J gene TRBJ1-1; 11 positions match TRBD1. Germline assignment: CDR1 SGDLS and CDR2 YYNGEE. The CDR3 length is 15 residues. V lost 3 bases to trimming and J lost 1 base; unmatched junction nucleotides: 2. This CDR3 is CASSGGTGGNTEAFF. The CDR3, as DNA: TGTGCCAGCAGCGGCGGGACAGGGGGGAACACTGAAGCTTTCTTT. Supplemented by reference TRBV9 and TRBJ1-1, the full variable domain reads DSGVTQTPKHLITATGQRVTLRCSPRSGDLSVYWYQQSLDQGLQFLIQYYNGEERAKGNILERFSAQQFPDLHSELNLSSLELGDSALYFCASSGGTGGNTEAFFGQGTRLTVV.

This clone was detected only a few times. The chain uses TRBV7-9 and TRBJ1-1; a weak D match, TRBD1 (6 bases). Germline lookup yields CDR1 SEHNR and CDR2 FQNEAQ (reference sequence). CDR3 length equals 15 residues. Trimming removed 5 bases at V and 3 bases at J, with 16 bases between. The CDR3 sequence: CASSSLRGQDTEAFF. CDR3 DNA sequence: TGTGCCAGCAGCAGTCTGCGGGGGCAGGACACTGAAGCTTTCTTT.

The chain carries TRBV27 and TRBJ1-5; 10 nucleotides align to TRBD1. V was pared by 6 bases and J by 10 bases, with 15 bases of the junction left unmatched. Germline loops: CDR1 MNHEY, CDR2 SMNVEV (reference sequence). The CDR3 length is 16 residues. The CDR3 protein is CASSPQRGTGVEPQHF. Here the CDR3 DNA reads TGTGCCAGCAGCCCCCAAAGAGGGACAGGGGTAGAACCCCAGCATTTT.

In this sample, this clone turned up once. The J gene is TRBJ1-6, the V gene TRBV30, with D tentatively TRBD1 (5 bases). Germline CDR1 reads GTSNPN; CDR2 reads SVGIG (reference sequence). The CDR3 has 13 residues. V lost 2 bases and J lost 11, with 13 bases in between. DNA of the CDR3: TGTGCCTGGAGTTACCAGGGTACGGCACCCCTCCACTTT. Amino acids: CAWSYQGTAPLHF.

The chain carries TRBV10-3 and TRBJ1-6; perhaps TRBD1 as D (6 bases). This CDR3 has 14 residues. V was cut by 4 bases and J by 7 bases, with 11 bases left in between. Germline V lookup: CDR1 ENHRY, CDR2 SYGVKD. The CDR3 here is CAISGSGANSPLHF. In nucleotides, the CDR3 is TGTGCCATCAGTGGATCAGGGGCAAATTCACCCCTCCACTTT.

The J gene is TRBJ1-6, the V gene TRBV14; D perhaps matches TRBD1 (5 bases). This CDR3 spans 13 amino acids. CDR1 SGHDN and CDR2 FVKESK come from the germline V gene. Trimming shortened V by 2 bases and J by 10 bases, and 9 bases separated the two germline ends. The chain's CDR3 is CASSQRRDSPLHF. In DNA, the CDR3 is TGTGCCAGCAGCCAACGGCGGGACTCACCCCTCCACTTT.

In this sample, this clone turned up once. The chain is built from TRBV9 and TRBJ1-5, with D possibly matching TRBD1 (6 bases). Germline lookup yields CDR1 SGDLS and CDR2 YYNGEE. CDR3 length: 21 amino acids. With 4 bases removed from V and 0 bases from J, the gap between germline ends came to 29 bases. CDR3 sequence reads: CASSPDGVNRDVIYSNQPQHF. The CDR3 coding sequence is TGTGCCAGCAGCCCCGACGGAGTCAACAGGGACGTCATTTATAGCAATCAGCCCCAGCATTTT. Combining the CDR3 with reference TRBV9 and TRBJ1-5 gives the whole variable domain DSGVTQTPKHLITATGQRVTLRCSPRSGDLSVYWYQQSLDQGLQFLIQYYNGEERAKGNILERFSAQQFPDLHSELNLSSLELGDSALYFCASSPDGVNRDVIYSNQPQHFGDGTRLSIL.

Here the CDR3 reads CASSEGQGALHF. CDR3 DNA sequence: TGCGCCAGCAGTGAGGGACAAGGAGCCCTCCACTTT. This sequence joins TRBV10-1 and TRBJ1-6; weak D call: TRBD1 (5 bases). This CDR3 contains 12 residues. Germline V gene data show CDR1 as WNHNN and CDR2 as SYGVQD (reference sequence). Between the trimmed V and J ends, which lost 2 bases and 14 bases, there was a span of 10 bases.

The chain uses TRBV4-2 and TRBJ1-6; no firm D call. Germline loops: CDR1 LGHNA, CDR2 YNFKEQ. The germline V and J ends were trimmed by 0 bases and 8 bases, with 5 bases remaining between them. The CDR3 runs to 13 residues. The CDR3 sequence: CASSQERDSPLHF. CDR3 DNA sequence: TGTGCCAGCAGCCAAGAGCGGGATTCACCCCTCCACTTT.

The V gene is TRBV19, the J gene TRBJ1-1; no clear D. V lost 3 bases and J lost 5, with 22 bases in between. This CDR3 region has 17 residues. From germline, CDR1 is LNHDA and CDR2 SQIVND (reference sequence). The CDR3 DNA reads TGTGCCAGTAGTATGGAGAGGGCAATCACCAGGAAAACTGAAGCTTTCTTT. It translates to CASSMERAITRKTEAFF.

This chain links TRBV19 with TRBJ1-5; 9 positions match TRBD1. Germline CDR1 LNHDA, CDR2 SQIVND (reference sequence). There are 14 residues in the CDR3. The J segment lost 5 bases and the V segment lost 5 bases, leaving 4 bases of the junction unmatched. For the CDR3, the DNA is TGTGCCAGTAGTGGACAGGGGCGCCATCAGCCCCAGCATTTT. As protein: CASSGQGRHQPQHF. Full variable domain (missing parts from reference TRBV19 and TRBJ1-5): DGGITQSPKYLFRKEGQNVTLSCEQNLNHDAMYWYRQDPGQGLRLIYYSQIVNDFQKGDIAEGYSVSREKKESFPLTVTSAQKNPTAFYLCASSGQGRHQPQHFGDGTRLSIL.

The V call is TRBV18, the J call TRBJ1-4; tentative D call: TRBD1 (6 bases). Germline CDR1 and CDR2: KGHSH and LQKENI. Trimming shortened V by 6 bases and J by 4 bases, and 12 bases separated the two germline ends. The CDR3 spans 14 residues. Here the CDR3 reads CASSPSRGNEKLFF. The CDR3 nucleotides read TGTGCCAGCTCTCCCAGCAGGGGTAATGAAAAACTGTTTTTT.

The chain links TRBV7-9 to TRBJ2-5; D is possibly TRBD2 (6 bases). Per the germline V gene, CDR1 is SEHNR and CDR2 is FQNEAQ (reference sequence). The V end lost 3 bases, the J end lost 5 bases, and 13 bases lay between the germline ends. The CDR3 is 14 amino acids. CDR3 sequence (DNA): TGTGCCAGCAGCTTCGAGACGGAGGGGGAGACCCAGTACTTC. This sequence encodes CASSFETEGETQYF.

This clone was counted a few times. This chain uses TRBV7-3 with TRBJ2-3; 11 bases agree with TRBD2. Trimming at V came to 5 bases and at J to 5 bases, leaving 9 bases not matched to a gene. The CDR3 is made up of 16 amino acids. Germline V gene sequence: CDR1 SGHTA, CDR2 FQGTGA. The CDR3 loop is CASSPPGTSGKDTQYF. For the CDR3, the DNA is TGTGCCAGCAGCCCACCCGGGACTAGCGGAAAAGATACGCAGTATTTT.

This chain uses TRBV21-1 with TRBJ2-7; TRBD2 is the table's D call, not checked against the DNA. TRBV21-1 is described as a pseudogene. CDR3 length: 16 residues. This CDR3 is CASSKSDETSGYEQYV. CDR3 in DNA: TGTGCCAGCAGCAAAAGTGATGAGACTAGCGGGTACGAGCAGTACGTC.

The sample holds a few counts of this clone. The J gene is TRBJ1-4, the V gene TRBV7-8; D unresolved. Germline V gives CDR1 SGHVS, CDR2 FQNEAQ. The CDR3 is 14 amino acids. V was trimmed by 5 bases and J by 8 bases, leaving 15 bases between them. CDR3 nucleotide sequence: TGTGCCAGCAGCGTTCTGGGAGGCGGAGAAAAACTGTTTTTT. This encodes CASSVLGGGEKLFF.

The CDR3 region has the DNA TGTGCCAGCTCACCACCCAGCCCCAGGGGCCCCTATGGCTACACCTTC. Translation: CASSPPSPRGPYGYTF. The V gene is TRBV18, the J gene TRBJ1-2, with D tentatively TRBD1 (6 bases). CDR1 is KGHSH, CDR2 LQKENI, per germline. V was shortened by 0 bases and J by 4 bases, with 15 bases between the two germline ends. The CDR3 is 16 amino acids.